Presented here are 20 T cell receptor beta chains from one specimen sequenced in a study of PD-1 blockade in mismatch repair-deficient tumors (dated by TCRdb to 2015 to 2018). Library prep was done by the immunoSEQ multiplex PCR assay. TCRdb took this table from immuneACCESS and kept in-frame rearrangements with V and J called. Such tables lack part of the clones; where checked against another copy, unresolved V genes explain under half of the gap, and the rest is unexplained. Present in this sample are about 67,000 clones, about 72% of which were seen just once. The top ten hold nearly 5.5% of the sample. The sample consisted of peripheral blood, taken 2 weeks after starting pembrolizumab. These TCRs come from an adult with mismatch repair-deficient cancer.

This clone was counted once. The chain recombines TRBV5-1 with TRBJ2-5, with 7 bases fitting TRBD1. Germline V lookup: CDR1 SGHRS, CDR2 YFSETQ. The J segment lost 3 bases and the V segment lost 7 bases, leaving 3 bases of the junction unmatched. The CDR3 has 12 amino acids. The CDR3 spells CASGTAKETQYF. The CDR3 DNA sequence: TGCGCCAGCGGGACAGCAAAAGAGACCCAGTACTTC.

This chain uses TRBV6-1 with TRBJ2-4; D gene uncertain. Deletions cut 2 bases from V and 0 bases from J, with 2 bases between. Germline V lookup: CDR1 MNHNS, CDR2 SASEGT. This CDR3 is built from 13 residues. CDR3 coding DNA: TGTGCCAGCAGTGAATCAGCCAAAAACATTCAGTACTTC. It is translated as CASSESAKNIQYF.

Details on this clone: A junction end diverges from the germline sequence, so it may reflect a read error. The chain is built from TRBV30 and TRBJ2-7; TRBD2 agrees at 9 bases. There are 12 residues in the CDR3. The V gene's germline CDR1 is GTSNPN and CDR2 SVGIG (reference sequence). The CDR3 DNA reads as TGTGCCTGGAGTGTCCCTAGCGGGAAGACAAACTTC. Translating gives CAWSVPSGKTNF. The full variable domain, with the rest looked up from reference TRBV30 and TRBJ2-7, is SQTIHQWPATLVQPVGSPLSLECTVEGTSNPNLYWYRQAAGRGLQLLFYSVGIGQISSEVPQNLSASRPQDRQFILSSKKLLLSDSGFYLCAWSVPSGKTNFGPGTRLTVT.

The CDR3 DNA follows: TGTGCCAGCAGACAATCGCGGGCCGCTTTTGAGCAGTTCTTC. Its translation: CASRQSRAAFEQFF. This chain joins TRBV6-5 and TRBJ2-1; D might be TRBD2 (5 bases). V was pared by 6 bases and J by 9 bases, with 18 bases between. The CDR3 covers 14 residues. Germline V gene lookup returns CDR1 MNHEY and CDR2 SVGAGI.

This clone turned up a few times. The chain is built from TRBV7-2 and TRBJ2-6; D remains ambiguous. The CDR3 runs to 13 residues. Germline V lookup: CDR1 SGHTA, CDR2 FQGNSA. The V end was cut by 5 bases, the J end by 2 bases, with 4 bases between. CDR3 sequence (DNA): TGTGCCAGCAGCGTCACTGGGGCCAACGTCCTGACTTTC. This gives the protein CASSVTGANVLTF.

This clone is a singleton in its sample. The rearrangement joins TRBV5-6 to TRBJ2-3; unclear D gene. Germline lookup yields CDR1 SGHDT and CDR2 YYEEEE. V was trimmed by 1 base and J by 2 bases, leaving 11 bases between them. The CDR3 sequence is 15 residues long. The CDR3 region has the DNA TGTGCCAGCAGCTTGCCCGGTGGGAACACAGATACGCAGTATTTT. It encodes CASSLPGGNTDTQYF. The variable domain in full, completed from reference TRBV5-6 and TRBJ2-3, reads DAGVTQSPTHLIKTRGQQVTLRCSPKSGHDTVSWYQQALGQGPQFIFQYYEEEERQRGNFPDRFSGHQFPNYSSELNVNALLLGDSALYLCASSLPGGNTDTQYFGPGTRLTVL.

The genes are TRBV25-1 and TRBJ2-5; 11 bases map to TRBD1. The J call could be wrong; TRBJ2-7 is a better fit for the DNA end. CDR1 and CDR2 from the germline V gene are MGHDK and SYGVNS. The CDR3 loop spans 15 amino acids. The CDR3 sequence: CASSEFGTGGYEQYF. The CDR3 bases are TGTGCCAGCAGTGAATTCGGGACAGGGGGCTACGAGCAGTACTTC.

The genes are TRBV5-4 and TRBJ2-1; 11 nucleotides agree with TRBD2. Germline lookup yields CDR1 SGHNT and CDR2 YYREEE (reference sequence). This CDR3 comprises 16 residues. Trimming cost V 4 bases and J 6 bases; bases outside gene matches: 9. CDR3: CASSHISGRGVNEQFF. CDR3 DNA sequence: TGTGCCAGCAGCCATATTAGCGGGAGGGGAGTCAATGAGCAGTTCTTC.

This chain links TRBV6-1 with TRBJ2-7; D call uncertain. V lost 0 bases, J lost 0 bases, and 6 bases lay in between. The CDR3 runs 14 residues. Looked up from germline, CDR1 is MNHNS and CDR2 is SASEGT. CDR3 bases: TGTGCCAGCAGTGAAGCAAGGAGCTCCTACGAGCAGTACTTC. This encodes CASSEARSSYEQYF.

This clone is medium-sized in the sample. One junction end disagrees with the germline gene, perhaps due to a read error. The V call is TRBV5-1, the J call TRBJ2-7; 8 bases agree with TRBD1. This CDR3 has 13 amino acids. Looked up from germline, CDR1 is SGHRS and CDR2 is YFSETQ. The DNA of the CDR3 is TGCGCCAGCAGCGGAAACTCGAGGGACAGGTTTGACTTC. Its translation: CASSGNSRDRFDF.

V gene TRBV2 combines with J gene TRBJ2-5; unclear D gene. The CDR3 has 13 residues. Germline-derived CDR1 and CDR2 are SNHLY and FYNNEI. The V and J ends lost 4 bases and 2 bases respectively, with 8 bases between them. The CDR3, as DNA: TGTGCCAGCAGTGGACTCGGGCAAGAGACCCAGTACTTC. It encodes CASSGLGQETQYF.

The rearrangement uses TRBV6-5 and TRBJ2-5, with D perhaps TRBD2 (7 bases). The CDR3 extends over 14 amino acids. Per germline, CDR1 MNHEY and CDR2 SVGAGI. Trimming cost V 0 bases and J 6 bases, with 11 bases left between them. The CDR3 region is CASSYSAGGQTQYF. For the CDR3, the DNA is TGTGCCAGCAGTTACTCGGCCGGGGGGCAGACCCAGTACTTC.

This chain uses TRBV2 with TRBJ2-5; D is unclear. Trimming shortened V by 2 bases and J by 5 bases, and 3 bases separated the two germline ends. The germline V gene has CDR1 SNHLY and CDR2 FYNNEI. The CDR3 contains 11 residues. CDR3 in amino acids: CASSEMETQYF. CDR3 DNA sequence: TGTGCCAGCAGTGAAATGGAGACCCAGTACTTC.

This chain connects TRBV29-1 to TRBJ2-3, with D perhaps TRBD2 (6 bases). The germline V and J ends were trimmed by 6 bases and 0 bases, with 10 bases remaining between them. The germline gives CDR1 SQVTM, CDR2 ANQGSEA. The CDR3 is 13 residues long. CDR3 loop: CSVAGLSTDTQYF. DNA of the CDR3: TGCAGCGTAGCGGGCCTGAGCACAGATACGCAGTATTTT.

The rearrangement uses TRBV11-3 and TRBJ2-7, with TRBD2 identical over 7 bases. J gave up 3 bases and V 5 bases, and 4 bases lay outside the gene matches. Germline V gives CDR1 SGHNT, CDR2 YENEEA. This CDR3 has 13 residues. The CDR3 DNA is TGTGCCAGCAGCCAGCGGGATGGCTACGAGCAGTACTTC. This codes for CASSQRDGYEQYF.

The chain joins TRBV6-6 to TRBJ2-3, with D possibly matching TRBD1 (5 bases). The CDR3 extends over 15 amino acids. Germline V gene data show CDR1 as MNHNY and CDR2 as SVGAGI (reference sequence). V shed 6 bases and J shed 2 bases, with 15 bases lying between them. CDR3 protein: CASRLYRTSTDTQYF. CDR3 DNA: TGTGCCAGCAGACTATACAGGACCTCCACAGATACGCAGTATTTT.

This clone was detected only once. The chain is built from TRBV4-3 and TRBJ2-2; 11 nucleotides agree with TRBD1. Germline CDR1 reads LGHNA; CDR2 reads YSLEER. There are 18 residues in the CDR3. Germline trimming cut 4 bases from V and 4 bases from J; bases unmatched to any gene: 11. The CDR3 nucleotides read TGCGCCAGCAGCCGGACAGGGGGCGCCTTGGGGGCCACCGGGGAGCTGTTTTTT. Translating gives CASSRTGGALGATGELFF.

The V and J genes are TRBV20-1 and TRBJ2-2; the D is unclear. Germline V gives CDR1 DFQATT, CDR2 SNEGSKA (reference sequence). Trimming removed 1 base from V and 6 bases from J, with 3 bases in between. This CDR3 has 11 amino acids. CDR3 protein: CSARGPGELFF. In DNA, the CDR3 is TGCAGTGCTAGAGGACCCGGGGAGCTGTTTTTT.

The genes are TRBV19 and TRBJ1-1; D remains ambiguous. Germline CDR1 and CDR2: LNHDA and SQIVND (reference sequence). There are 15 residues in the CDR3. The V end lost 8 bases, the J end lost 0 bases, and 16 bases lay between the germline ends. CDR3 in amino acids: CASQESVDMNTEAFF. The DNA of the CDR3 is TGTGCCAGTCAGGAATCCGTCGATATGAACACTGAAGCTTTCTTT.

The chain has TRBV9 and TRBJ2-2, with 11 bases matching TRBD2. Germline CDR1 reads SGDLS; CDR2 reads YYNGEE. V trimming: 1 base; J trimming: 1 base; junction bases outside the gene matches: 6. The CDR3 length is 18 residues. The CDR3 nucleotides are TGTGCCAGCAGCGTACCCCCCCTAGCGGGAGGGAACACCGGGGAGCTGTTTTTT. Translating gives CASSVPPLAGGNTGELFF.